This T cell receptor (beta chain) was identified during a study of T cell responses to AZD1222 COVID-19 vaccine. Clones were sequenced by immunoSEQ multiplex PCR, and TCRdb holds only the in-frame ones, with some missing. The repertoire holds over 120,000 clones, with approximately 89% as singletons. Researchers grouped second doses given at about 4 or about 12 weeks into one pool. Study findings and constraints: White British ancestry dominated among donors, who included more females, and clonal diversity was possibly underestimated. Sampling that yielded the repertoires occurred only after the peak T cell response. Baseline antibody screening turned up just a handful of seropositive AZD1222 recipients.

Only one count was recorded for this clone. What it recognizes is unknown. CDR3 length equals 16 residues. J was trimmed by 4 bases and V by 1 base; bases with no gene match: 7. From germline, CDR1 is LGHNA and CDR2 YSLEER. The origin of this receptor is an adult who received the AZD1222 COVID-19 vaccine. The J gene is TRBJ2-1, the V gene TRBV4-3; 7 nucleotides match TRBD2. The source material was peripheral blood, sampled 28 days after the second AZD1222 dose. Here the CDR3 reads CASSQGPTSVYNEQFF. The CDR3 coding sequence is TGCGCCAGCAGCCAAGGCCCCACTAGCGTATACAATGAGCAGTTCTTC.